This T cell receptor beta chain was identified during a study of identical twins. General study findings and limits: Zero-insertion analyses might be partly confounded by invariant T cells like MAIT and iNKT. Rather than following the same donors, the conclusions depended on cross-sectional statistical analysis.

TCRdb reprocessed the 5' RACE reads via MiXCR and lists one record per CDR3 protein. This repertoire shows about 550,000 distinct CDR3 sequences, approximately 20% found once; its top ten account for about 0.48%. Trimming pared 6 bases from V and 7 bases from J, leaving 10 bases between. The germline V gene has CDR1 MNHEY and CDR2 SMNVEV (reference sequence). The CDR3 spans 13 residues. This clonotype occurred a few times. Its specificity is unknown. These sequences were also reported in another study, on yellow fever vaccine responses in identical twins. That source adds: Twins reportedly had a vaccine T cell response that seemed partly convergent, partly personalized.

This sequence originates from a woman aged 18-30 years in good health. The chain carries TRBV27 and TRBJ1-6, with a tentative D call TRBD1 (5 bases). Sequences were obtained from CD4+ T cells sorted from blood. CDR3 coding DNA: TGTGCCAGCAGGGCGACAGTAAATTCACCCCTCCACTTT. It codes for CASRATVNSPLHF.